This T cell receptor (beta chain) was observed in a study of blood T cell repertoires in COVID-19. The CDR3 loop spans 12 amino acids. J lost 10 bases, V lost 6 bases, and 6 bases had no gene match. Germline assignment: CDR1 SGHDN and CDR2 FVKESK. Method: immunoSEQ multiplex PCR; TCRdb's copy keeps in-frame clones and lacks some. There are hundreds of thousands of clones in the sample; 65% to 90% occur only once, and around 1.8% lies in the top ten. Participants' reported clinical history set cohort assignment. Sequencing used PBMCs or T cells enriched from blood (not recorded which). The origin of this receptor is a man aged 40-55 years who had recovered from COVID-19. The rearrangement joins TRBV14 to TRBJ2-1; 7 bases agree with TRBD2. CDR3: CASRESGAEQFF. The DNA for the CDR3 is TGTGCCAGCAGGGAAAGCGGGGCGGAGCAGTTCTTC.